The present T cell receptor (beta chain) was sequenced within a study of blood T cell repertoires in COVID-19 (dated by TCRdb to 2019 to 2021). Looking at the study overall: Samples from collaborators originated in the United States, Italy and Spain and spanned both the acute and convalescent phases of COVID-19. The material from the prospective study consisted of cDNA or gDNA derived from T cells, B-cell-depleted T cells, or PBMCs. Subjects who had been exposed to COVID-19, were actively infected with it, or had recovered from it provided the deeply sampled blood TCRbeta repertoires that made up the dataset. The repertoires were released in a freely available public database meant as a resource for research on the immune response to SARS-CoV-2. The samples were drawn from the first 160 participants of the ongoing ImmuneRACE study and from 950 to 1,500 subjects provided by 6 global collaborators. Nearly every sample came with metadata listing a de-identified subject ID, COVID-19 status, age in years and sex. Where HLA class I and class II types were available, the types were taken from metadata supplied by the sample provider, not from assay-based typing. Overall study results and their limits: How much clinical and demographic metadata was included differed by source and by participant, and the metadata was provided uncurated.

TCRbeta CDR3 regions were amplified from genomic DNA using the immunoSEQ Assay, a bias-controlled multiplex PCR. Per the original workflow: The number of nucleated cells in each sample was estimated by amplification of reference gene primers within the assay. To quantify the absolute abundance of each unique TCRbeta CDR3 rearrangement, sequence reads were collapsed and filtered. For each sample, productive Simpson clonality was calculated as the square root of Simpson's diversity index across productive rearrangements. TCRdb took over this immuneACCESS table, retaining in-frame rearrangements with V and J assigned. Such tables are incomplete; in checked studies, under half of the missing clones stem from an unresolved V gene, and the remainder is unexplained. Clonal size and the V and J genes are those of that table, whereas D and trimming came from the DNA. The sample table holds hundreds of thousands of clones, of which about four fifths were seen once. The ten biggest clones cover roughly 2.5% of the sample.

Whole blood was collected in K2EDTA tubes by collaborating institutions according to the institutions' own protocols. Collaborator samples were shipped for TCRbeta analysis as frozen whole blood, isolated PBMCs, or DNA extracted from either sample type. For this clone: The antigen it recognizes is unknown. Per-base quality was not reported, and no clone a single base away is much larger than it.

The sequence came from a woman between 40 and 50 years old with active or convalescent COVID-19. Sequencing was performed on peripheral blood.

This receptor carries the CDR3 CASSLAGLGNQPQHF. The DNA sequence is TGTGCCAGCAGCTTAGCTGGCCTAGGCAATCAGCCCCAGCATTTT. The V gene is TRBV7-9 and the J gene is TRBJ1-5; a confident D gene designation cannot be given. CDR1 and CDR2 are read off the germline V gene (reference sequence) as SEHNR and FQNEAQ. V and J lose 0 bases and 2 bases, and a span of 8 bases separates them. The CDR3 runs 15 residues from the cysteine to the phenylalanine. CDR3 DNA only is kept here, 45 bases in frame from base 1.